This TCR beta chain was documented in a study of early T cells in non-severe SARS-CoV-2 infection. The wider study: Unsorted whole-blood RNA was sequenced in bulk, leaving chains unpaired.

General study results and limits: Anti-spike CD8 responses were favored by VDJdb matching, which missed private and CD4 specificities.

Individual cDNA molecules received unique molecular identifiers during library preparation. Via MiXCR, TCRdb re-called the 5' RACE reads, giving one row per CDR3 protein. The sample has fewer than 30,000 distinct CDR3 sequences; 5.3% are singletons. Per germline, CDR1 SGHTA and CDR2 FQGNSA. CDR3 length: 12 amino acids. Trimming removed 5 bases at V and 5 bases at J, with 10 bases between. In its sample, this clonotype was seen many times. Its antigen is unidentified. The sequence was obtained from an adult who was a healthcare worker with PCR-confirmed SARS-CoV-2 infection or an uninfected control (not recorded which). The sequenced sample consisted of whole blood. The V and J genes are TRBV7-2 and TRBJ2-7; D is unresolved. The CDR3 sequence is CASSRYSHEQYF. Here the CDR3 DNA reads TGTGCCAGCAGCCGTTATAGCCACGAGCAGTACTTC. Combining the CDR3 with reference TRBV7-2 and TRBJ2-7 gives the whole variable domain GAGVSQSPSNKVTEKGKDVELRCDPISGHTALYWYRQSLGQGLEFLIYFQGNSAPDKSGLPSDRFSAERTGGSVSTLTIQRTQQEDSAVYLCASSRYSHEQYFGPGTRLTVT.